A selection of T cell receptor beta chains follows, all from one sample in a study of T cells in Graves' hyperthyroidism and ophthalmopathy. One entry per CDR3 protein, called by TCRdb with MiXCR from the multiplex PCR reads. The table lists 400,000 to 600,000 distinct CDR3 sequences, around 21% of them singletons. What was sequenced was blood. Receptor source: a man between 18 and 29 years old with Graves' hyperthyroidism. The CDR3 runs from the conserved cysteine through the conserved F or W. The D gene is left open where the match is weak. Clone size is given for some rows only: seen once, a few or many times, or a class if the clone is expanded.

d_gene	abundance	v_gene	j_gene	CDR3nt	CDR3aa
NA	few	TRBV5-1	TRBJ2-5	TGCGCCAGCAGCTTTGACGGGACTGAAGAGACCCAGTACTTC	CASSFDGTEETQYF
NA	many	TRBV30	TRBJ1-1	TGTGCCTGGGATTCAGGGTTGAACACTGAAGCTTTCTTT	CAWDSGLNTEAFF
NA	NA	TRBV11-2	TRBJ2-5	TGTGCCAGCAGCTTAGATTTCCGTCCAGGACAAGAGACCCAGTACTTC	CASSLDFRPGQETQYF
NA	many	TRBV6-1	TRBJ1-1	TGTGCCAGCAGTGAAGAATCGCAAGGGGAAGCTTTCTTT	CASSEESQGEAFF
NA	NA	TRBV27	TRBJ2-7	TGTGCCAGCAGTTTAGCGGACACCCTCTACGAGCAGTACTTC	CASSLADTLYEQYF
TRBD1	many	TRBV3-1	TRBJ2-4	TGTGCCAGCAGCCCGTCGGACAGGAAAAACATTCAGTACTTC	CASSPSDRKNIQYF
TRBD1	once	TRBV6-1	TRBJ2-5	TGTGCCAGCAGAGGACAGGGGATGACCCAAGAGACCCAGTACTTC	CASRGQGMTQETQYF
NA	few	TRBV30	TRBJ1-3	TGTGCCTGGAGTCCCCAATCTGGCTCTGGAAACACCATATATTTT	CAWSPQSGSGNTIYF
NA	few	TRBV15	TRBJ1-1	TGTGCCACCAGCAGTACGGACAAAATGAACACTGAAGCTTTCTTT	CATSSTDKMNTEAFF
NA	NA	TRBV24-1	TRBJ2-7	TGTGCCGGATCGAGGGTAGCGTACCCCTACGAGCAGTACTTC	CAGSRVAYPYEQYF
NA	many	TRBV28	TRBJ1-5	TGTGCCAGCAGTCCCTCGGACCTGGGGAGCAATCAGCCCCAGCATTTT	CASSPSDLGSNQPQHF
NA	NA	TRBV6-1	TRBJ2-7	TGTGCCAGCAGTGAACCACCGGGGTTGGTGGGGTCCTACGAGCAGTACTTC	CASSEPPGLVGSYEQYF
NA	many	TRBV6-2/TRBV6-3	TRBJ2-7	TGTGCCAGCGGGATCTCCTACGAGCAGTACTTC	CASGISYEQYF
NA	few	TRBV3-1	TRBJ2-7	TGTGCCAGCAGCCAAGTAGACGAGCAGTACTTC	CASSQVDEQYF
NA	few	TRBV6-5	TRBJ2-4	TGTGCCAGCAGTTACTCGCCGGGAAGGGCCATTCAGTACTTC	CASSYSPGRAIQYF
NA	many	TRBV5-1	TRBJ2-2	TGCGCCAGCAGCTTGGCGGGTACAGAAACCGGGGAGCTGTTTTTT	CASSLAGTETGELFF
NA	NA	TRBV7-6	TRBJ1-1	TGTGCCAGCAGCGCCCGATCAGGGCGGACCACTGAAGCTTTCTTT	CASSARSGRTTEAFF
NA	few	TRBV12-3/TRBV12-4	TRBJ1-6	TGTGCCAGCAGTTTAGGGGGGGCCTATAATTCACCCCTCCACTTT	CASSLGGAYNSPLHF
NA	many	TRBV20-1	TRBJ1-1	TGCAGTGCTTACCCGACAGCCTTATACACTGAAGCTTTCTTT	CSAYPTALYTEAFF
NA	many	TRBV30	TRBJ2-7	TGTCCCTCGATCTCACTGGAGGGGATCACCTACGAGCAGTACTTC	CPSISLEGITYEQYF
NA	many	TRBV9	TRBJ2-7	TGTGCCAGCAGCGTACACTGGGGGCCAACCTACGAGCAGTACTTC	CASSVHWGPTYEQYF
NA	once	TRBV28	TRBJ2-2	TGTGCCAGCAGTGGCTACAAACGGCAGGGGTCGAACACCGGGGAGCTGTGTTTT	CASSGYKRQGSNTGELCF
NA	NA	TRBV14	TRBJ2-5	TGTGCCAGCAGCCACGTCCGGGACTCGGAGACCCAGTACTTC	CASSHVRDSETQYF
NA	many	TRBV20-1	TRBJ1-5	TGCAGTGCTAGATCCGGCCTGAATCAGCCCCAGCATTTT	CSARSGLNQPQHF
TRBD2	many	TRBV12-3/TRBV12-4	TRBJ2-7	TGTGCCAGCAGTTTGGGACTAGCCATCTACGAGCAGTACTTC	CASSLGLAIYEQYF
NA	NA	TRBV3-1	TRBJ1-1	TGTGCCAGCAGCCCAATAGCTGGGGCCCCAACCACTGAAGCTTTCTTT	CASSPIAGAPTTEAFF
NA	few	TRBV7-8	TRBJ1-5	TGTGCCAGCAGCTTTTGGGAGAGGGTTCTCAATCAGCCCCAGCATTTT	CASSFWERVLNQPQHF
NA	NA	TRBV12-5	TRBJ2-5	TGTGCTAGTGCCACCCACGAGACCCAGTACTTC	CASATHETQYF
NA	NA	TRBV12-3/TRBV12-4	TRBJ1-1	TGTGCCAGCAGTTTAGCGCAGGGGCTGGGTGAAGCTTTCTTT	CASSLAQGLGEAFF
TRBD1	NA	TRBV19	TRBJ1-1	TGTGCCAGTAGAACCGGTAACAGGGGATGGGTTGGGAACACTGAAGCTTTCTTT	CASRTGNRGWVGNTEAFF
NA	NA	TRBV9	TRBJ1-1	TGTGCCAGCAGCGTAGCAAGGGACACTGAAGCTTTCTTT	CASSVARDTEAFF
NA	many	TRBV15	TRBJ2-7	TGTGCCACCAGCAGAGGTGCCGGGACTGGGGCCTACGAGCAGTACTTC	CATSRGAGTGAYEQYF
TRBD1	many	TRBV5-1	TRBJ2-5	TGCGCCAGCAGCTTTGGGACAGGGGGCGTGGAGACCCAGTACTTC	CASSFGTGGVETQYF
NA	many	TRBV5-1	TRBJ2-2	TGCGCCAGCAGTTACGACCGCGGGGAGCTGTTTTTT	CASSYDRGELFF
TRBD1	few	TRBV12-3/TRBV12-4	TRBJ1-1	TGTGCCAGCAGCCCACTACAGGGGCTAGGTACTGAAGCTTTCTTT	CASSPLQGLGTEAFF
TRBD1	NA	TRBV7-9	TRBJ1-1	TGTGCCAGCAGCTTAGTCGGGACAGGGAGGAGTGAAGCTTTCTTT	CASSLVGTGRSEAFF
NA	NA	TRBV6-2/TRBV6-3	TRBJ2-7	TGTGCCAGCAGAAACTGGAGAGTCGGGTCCTACGAGCAGTACTTC	CASRNWRVGSYEQYF
NA	many	TRBV12-3/TRBV12-4	TRBJ1-2	TGTGCCAGCAGTTTGGAGACGGCAATGCTTGGCTACACCTTC	CASSLETAMLGYTF
NA	many	TRBV29-1	TRBJ2-5	TGCAGCGTTGAGACAGCCCAAGAGACCCAGTACTTC	CSVETAQETQYF
NA	many	TRBV4-1	TRBJ1-5	TGCGCCAGCAGCCAAGGGGGCAGGGCCAGCAATCAGCCCCAGCATTTT	CASSQGGRASNQPQHF
TRBD1	many	TRBV2	TRBJ2-7	TGTGCCAGCGCTTTGAGGGACAGGTCCTACGAGCAGTACTTC	CASALRDRSYEQYF
NA	many	TRBV12-3/TRBV12-4	TRBJ2-2	TGTGCCAGCAGTTCCCTCGGGGGCAGTTACACCGGGGAGCTGTTTTTT	CASSSLGGSYTGELFF
NA	many	TRBV20-1	TRBJ1-1	TGCAGTGCTAGAGGCCAGCCCATAAGGAACACTGAAGCTTTCTTT	CSARGQPIRNTEAFF
TRBD1	many	TRBV5-1	TRBJ1-2	TGCGCCAGCAGCCAGACCTCCGGGACAGGGGGATACGGCTACACCTTC	CASSQTSGTGGYGYTF
NA	many	TRBV28	TRBJ2-5	TGTGCCAGCAGTCAGAGGGTCCGCGGGGAGACCCAGTACTTC	CASSQRVRGETQYF
NA	many	TRBV20-1	TRBJ2-7	TGCAGTGCTAGAGCACCCACGGGTAGGGGACACGAGCAGTACTTC	CSARAPTGRGHEQYF
NA	many	TRBV6-1	TRBJ2-6	TGTGCCAGCAGTAGCGTCTTGGCTGGGGCCAACGTCCTGACTTTC	CASSSVLAGANVLTF
TRBD1	NA	TRBV12-3/TRBV12-4	TRBJ1-2	TGTGCCAGCAGCCCCGTTGACAGGGGATCCTATGGCTACACCTTC	CASSPVDRGSYGYTF
NA	many	TRBV6-1	TRBJ1-5	TGTGCCAGCGCGCCGCAGGTCAGGGACGGGGCCCAGCATTTT	CASAPQVRDGAQHF
NA	few	TRBV3-1	TRBJ2-2	TGTGCCAGCAGCCAAGTGACGATAACCGGGGAGCTGTTTTTT	CASSQVTITGELFF
NA	NA	TRBV6-5	TRBJ2-2	TGTGCCAGCAGTTACTCTGGCAACACCGGGGAGCTGTTTTTT	CASSYSGNTGELFF
NA	many	TRBV27	TRBJ2-7	TGTGCCAGCAGATCGGGACAGCGGGATTACGAGCAGTACTTC	CASRSGQRDYEQYF
TRBD1	NA	TRBV28	TRBJ2-7	TGTGCCAGCAGTTCGGGACAGCCCCGGGGGCAGTACTTC	CASSSGQPRGQYF
NA	NA	TRBV18	TRBJ1-1	TGTGCCAGCTCACCACGCAAGGGCGATAGCACTGAAGCTTTCTTT	CASSPRKGDSTEAFF
NA	NA	TRBV9	TRBJ2-5	TGTGCCAGCAGCTCAGACCTTCGGGACGAGACCCAGTACTTC	CASSSDLRDETQYF
TRBD2	many	TRBV2	TRBJ2-5	TGTGCCAGCTCAAGGACTAGCGGGGGGAACGAAGAGACCCAGTACTTC	CASSRTSGGNEETQYF
NA	many	TRBV24-1	TRBJ1-5	TGTGCCACCAGTGCTCCCGGGGTACCCCAGCATTTT	CATSAPGVPQHF
TRBD1	NA	TRBV12-3/TRBV12-4	TRBJ1-5	TGTGCCAGCAGTCCGACAGGGTCTGAAAATCAGCCCCAGCATTTT	CASSPTGSENQPQHF
NA	many	TRBV11-2	TRBJ1-5	TGTGCCAGCAGCTTAGGATTGGGGCGTGTTAGCAATCAGCCCCAGCATTTT	CASSLGLGRVSNQPQHF
TRBD2	NA	TRBV9	TRBJ2-7	TGTGCCAGCAGCGTAAGCGGGAGGGGCGGCGAGCAGTACTTC	CASSVSGRGGEQYF